This T cell receptor (beta chain) was identified during a study of T cell responses to AZD1222 COVID-19 vaccine. Study-wide points: Clonal diversity may have been underestimated, and the donors were mostly white British, with more females than males. Along spike, vaccine-associated CD4 TCRs were found throughout, with dominance at 160-218 and 743-854.

Details on this clone: Its antigen remains unidentified.

Assay: immunoSEQ multiplex PCR; the TCRdb copy retains only in-frame clones and omits some. The profile shows 120,000 to 150,000 clones, just over 90% of them singletons. The sequence was collected from an adult in good health. This sample comprised peripheral blood, obtained on day 0 of MenACWY control vaccination.

CDR3 residues: CASSHLLENTEAFF. Here the CDR3 DNA reads TGCGCCAGCAGCCACCTTTTGGAGAACACTGAAGCTTTCTTT. The chain is built from TRBV4-1 and TRBJ1-1; D gene ambiguous. Germline CDR1 MGHRA, CDR2 YSYEKL. The CDR3 extends over 14 amino acids. Trimming pared 3 bases from V and 1 base from J, leaving 9 bases between.